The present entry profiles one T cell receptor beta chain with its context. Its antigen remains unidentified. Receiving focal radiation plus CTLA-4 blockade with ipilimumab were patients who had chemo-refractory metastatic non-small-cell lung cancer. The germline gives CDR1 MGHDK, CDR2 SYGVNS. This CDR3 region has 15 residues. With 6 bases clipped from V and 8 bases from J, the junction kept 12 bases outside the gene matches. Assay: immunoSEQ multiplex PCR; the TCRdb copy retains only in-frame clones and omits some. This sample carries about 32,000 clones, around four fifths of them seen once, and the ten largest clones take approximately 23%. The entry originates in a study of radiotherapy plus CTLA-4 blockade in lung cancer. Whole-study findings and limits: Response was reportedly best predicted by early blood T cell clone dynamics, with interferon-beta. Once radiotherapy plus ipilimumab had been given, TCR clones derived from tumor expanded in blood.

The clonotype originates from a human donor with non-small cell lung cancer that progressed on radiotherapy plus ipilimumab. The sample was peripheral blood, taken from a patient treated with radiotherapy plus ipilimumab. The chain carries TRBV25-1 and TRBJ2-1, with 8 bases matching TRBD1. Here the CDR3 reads CASRRPGQVGYEQFF. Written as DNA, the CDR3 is TGTGCCAGCAGGAGACCGGGACAGGTAGGGTATGAGCAGTTCTTC.